This T cell receptor beta chain was found in a study of vaccination effects on CD4 cells after COVID-19. V lost 1 base and J lost 3; bases outside the gene matches: 17. The CDR3 is 20 amino acids. The germline V gene encodes CDR1 MGHRA and CDR2 YSYEKL. Concerning this clone: Its antigen is as yet unknown.

Assay: immunoSEQ multiplex PCR; the TCRdb copy retains only in-frame clones and omits some. The table lists tens of thousands of clones, about four fifths of them singletons. Within the ViraFEST assay, antigen-specific CD4+ T cells underwent expansion with viral peptide pools prior to sequencing. Following an approximately eleven-day culture, CD4+ T cells were purified. According to the study, vaccine recipients showed no prior SARS-CoV-2 infection and negative nucleocapsid antibodies. Cultures had half their medium replaced with IL-2 medium on days 3 and 7. The chain links TRBV4-1 to TRBJ2-2, with 7 bases identical to TRBD1. The TCR sequence derives from a human donor who received a COVID-19 vaccine. The sequencing used CD4+ T cells from PBMCs cultured with HCoV-NL63 spike peptides, collected before COVID-19 vaccination. CDR3 amino acids: CASSQASVGTVTKDTGELFF. In DNA, the CDR3 is TGCGCCAGCAGCCAAGCTTCCGTCGGGACAGTGACTAAGGACACCGGGGAGCTGTTTTTT.